A single sample gave rise to the 10 T cell receptor beta chains below, sequenced in a study of blood T cell repertoires in COVID-19. The repertoire was sequenced with immunoSEQ multiplex PCR; TCRdb's copy has only in-frame clones and lacks some. The sample lists roughly 400,000 clones, about 89% occurring once. The sample taken for sequencing was PBMCs or T cells enriched from blood (not recorded which). Source of these receptors: a woman aged 40 to 50 who had been exposed to COVID-19.

The genes are TRBV5-8 and TRBJ1-3; D remains ambiguous. The V and J ends lost 0 bases and 9 bases respectively, with 16 bases between them. Germline CDR1 SGHTS, CDR2 YDEGEE. This CDR3 is 15 amino acids long. The CDR3 coding sequence is TGTGCCAGCAGCTTGGCTGACACTTATTATGGCACCATATATTTT. It is translated as CASSLADTYYGTIYF.

The chain has TRBV2 and TRBJ1-6; 9 bases map to TRBD1. The germline V gene has CDR1 SNHLY and CDR2 FYNNEI. Trimming took 8 bases from V and 6 from J; bases not matched to a gene: 5. The CDR3 loop spans 14 amino acids. Here the CDR3 DNA reads TGTGCCAGCTGCCAGACAGGGGGTAATTCACCCCTCCACTTT. This sequence encodes CASCQTGGNSPLHF.

The chain combines TRBV7-2 with TRBJ2-5; D is ambiguous. This CDR3 spans 12 amino acids. The V end was cut by 1 base, the J end by 5 bases, with 5 bases between. CDR1 and CDR2 (germline): SGHTA, FQGNSA. CDR3 DNA sequence: TGTGCCAGCAGCTTAGTCGGGGAGACCCAGTACTTC. Its protein product is CASSLVGETQYF.

This chain joins TRBV7-9 and TRBJ2-3; the match to TRBD2 covers 10 bases. Trimming removed 2 bases from V and 5 bases from J; junction bases left unmatched: 7. In germline, CDR1 is SEHNR, CDR2 FQNEAQ (reference sequence). CDR3 size: 16 residues. CDR3 sequence: CASSLWLAGALDTQYF. For the CDR3, the DNA is TGTGCCAGCAGCTTATGGCTAGCGGGAGCATTAGATACGCAGTATTTT.

This chain joins TRBV6-2 or TRBV6-3 and TRBJ2-5; D gene ambiguous. V was trimmed by 5 bases and J by 3 bases, leaving 7 bases between them. The germline gives CDR1 MNHEY, CDR2 SVGEGT. This CDR3 is 12 amino acids long. CDR3 sequence: CASSNREETQYF. In DNA, the CDR3 is TGTGCCAGCAGTAACAGAGAAGAGACCCAGTACTTC.

In DNA form, the CDR3 reads TGCGCCAGCAGCTTGGTAGCGCCGGGGTCCTACAATGAGCAGTTCTTC. Amino acids: CASSLVAPGSYNEQFF. The chain carries TRBV5-1 and TRBJ2-1; possible D gene TRBD2, 5 bases. Trimming shortened V by 0 bases and J by 1 base, and 11 bases separated the two germline ends. This CDR3 is built from 16 residues. The germline V gene encodes CDR1 SGHRS and CDR2 YFSETQ.

The chain combines TRBV19 with TRBJ1-3, with D possibly matching TRBD1 (5 bases). The CDR3 is made up of 15 amino acids. V was clipped by 5 bases and J by 0 bases, with 11 bases between them. The germline gives CDR1 LNHDA, CDR2 SQIVND (reference sequence). The CDR3 DNA reads as TGTGCCAGTAGTCTCCAGGGCTCCTCTGGAAACACCATATATTTT. Translated: CASSLQGSSGNTIYF. Looking up the rest from reference TRBV19 and TRBJ1-3 gives the full variable domain: DGGITQSPKYLFRKEGQNVTLSCEQNLNHDAMYWYRQDPGQGLRLIYYSQIVNDFQKGDIAEGYSVSREKKESFPLTVTSAQKNPTAFYLCASSLQGSSGNTIYFGEGSWLTVV.

The chain has TRBV24-1 and TRBJ2-1; TRBD2 agrees at 12 bases. Trimming cost V 5 bases and J 4 bases; bases outside gene matches: 5. The CDR3 extends over 16 amino acids. Germline CDR1 reads KGHDR; CDR2 reads SFDVKD. CDR3 loop: CATSAKGLAGYNEQFF. The CDR3 DNA sequence: TGTGCCACCAGTGCTAAAGGACTAGCGGGGTACAATGAGCAGTTCTTC.

This chain connects TRBV7-9 to TRBJ1-6, with a tentative D call TRBD1 (6 bases). The CDR3 covers 16 residues. Per the germline V gene, CDR1 is SEHNR and CDR2 is FQNEAQ (reference sequence). V was cut by 3 bases and J by 7 bases, with 16 bases left in between. DNA for the CDR3: TGTGCCAGCAGCTTGGGCTTGTCAGGGGCAAATTCACCCCTCCACTTT. Its protein is CASSLGLSGANSPLHF.

The gene calls are TRBV19 and TRBJ2-7, with D perhaps matching TRBD2 (5 bases). Germline lookup yields CDR1 LNHDA and CDR2 SQIVND (reference sequence). This CDR3 has 15 amino acids. V dropped 3 bases and J dropped 2 bases, with 14 bases sitting between them. CDR3 sequence: CASSIAGKPTYEQYF. For the CDR3, the DNA is TGTGCCAGTAGTATTGCCGGGAAACCTACCTACGAGCAGTACTTC. Full variable domain (outside the CDR3, taken from reference TRBV19 and TRBJ2-7): DGGITQSPKYLFRKEGQNVTLSCEQNLNHDAMYWYRQDPGQGLRLIYYSQIVNDFQKGDIAEGYSVSREKKESFPLTVTSAQKNPTAFYLCASSIAGKPTYEQYFGPGTRLTVT.